These 18 T cell receptor beta chains share one sample of origin, sequenced in a study of shared clonotypes between healthy human individuals. Produced via immunoSEQ multiplex PCR; TCRdb's table is partial and in-frame only. The repertoire has 2,500,000 or so clones, around 92% of them found once; the top ten carry approximately 0.39%. Sequencing was done on a sample of naive CD4+ T cells from PBMCs. Sample subset: CD45RA+ positively selected. These receptors came from a man between 18 and 29 years old in good health. Some clones in this sample may be carry-over from other donors' samples.

The rearrangement links TRBV28 to TRBJ2-1; no firm D call. CDR3 size: 14 residues. CDR1 is MDHEN, CDR2 SYDVKM, per germline. V dropped 3 bases and J dropped 6 bases, with 12 bases sitting between them. The CDR3 spells CASSLVRVGNEQFF. The CDR3 DNA is TGTGCCAGCAGTTTGGTTAGGGTGGGCAATGAGCAGTTCTTC.

As concerns this clone: The sample carries other DNA sequences with the same CDR3. The rearrangement links TRBV30 to TRBJ1-5; D remains unclear. This CDR3 region has 13 residues. V was clipped by 0 bases and J by 7 bases, with 10 bases between them. CDR1 GTSNPN and CDR2 SVGIG come from the germline V gene (reference sequence). Here the CDR3 reads CAWSVQGGQPQHF. CDR3 nucleotides: TGTGCCTGGAGTGTACAAGGCGGGCAGCCCCAGCATTTT.

Points on this clone: The sample holds other DNA sequences that translate to the same CDR3. The chain recombines TRBV5-4 with TRBJ2-7; 10 bases align to TRBD2. The V segment lost 4 bases and the J segment 7 bases; nucleotides outside the gene matches: 5. There are 13 residues in the CDR3. Germline CDR1 is SGHNT and CDR2 is YYREEE (reference sequence). CDR3 protein: CASSLAGVGEQYF. The CDR3 DNA sequence: TGTGCCAGCAGCCTAGCGGGAGTGGGGGAGCAGTACTTC.

V is TRBV2 and J is TRBJ2-7; TRBD1 matches at 9 bases. CDR3 length: 14 residues. V was clipped by 5 bases and J by 7 bases; unmatched bases: 9. The germline gives CDR1 SNHLY, CDR2 FYNNEI. CDR3 loop: CASSPDRGLGEQYF. For the CDR3, the DNA is TGTGCCAGCAGTCCGGACAGGGGTCTGGGGGAGCAGTACTTC. Combining the CDR3 with reference TRBV2 and TRBJ2-7 gives the whole variable domain EPEVTQTPSHQVTQMGQEVILRCVPISNHLYFYWYRQILGQKVEFLVSFYNNEISEKSEIFDDQFSVERPDGSNFTLKIRSTKLEDSAMYFCASSPDRGLGEQYFGPGTRLTVT.

This chain joins TRBV28 and TRBJ1-3; unclear D gene. The CDR3 has 16 amino acids. V lost 2 bases and J 0 bases, leaving 11 bases between the germline ends. CDR1 is MDHEN, CDR2 SYDVKM, per germline. The CDR3 sequence: CASSLGGFRSGNTIYF. CDR3 nucleotide sequence: TGTGCCAGCAGTTTAGGTGGATTCCGCTCTGGAAACACCATATATTTT. The full variable domain, with the rest looked up from reference TRBV28 and TRBJ1-3, is DVKVTQSSRYLVKRTGEKVFLECVQDMDHENMFWYRQDPGLGLRLIYFSYDVKMKEKGDIPEGYSVSREKKERFSLILESASTNQTSMYLCASSLGGFRSGNTIYFGEGSWLTVV.

V and J are TRBV5-4 and TRBJ2-3, with no clear D. This CDR3 comprises 14 residues. Trimming removed 1 base from V and 0 bases from J, with 6 bases in between. Per the germline V gene, CDR1 is SGHNT and CDR2 is YYREEE (reference sequence). CDR3 protein: CASSLISSTDTQYF. DNA of the CDR3: TGTGCCAGCAGCTTGATCTCGAGCACAGATACGCAGTATTTT.

In this sample, this clone turned up once. The J gene is TRBJ1-1, the V gene TRBV9; D perhaps matches TRBD1 (5 bases). Germline CDR1 SGDLS, CDR2 YYNGEE. Trimming left V 4 bases short and J 4 bases short, with 14 bases between. The CDR3 has 14 amino acids. The CDR3 sequence is CASSIRPGGTEAFF. DNA of the CDR3: TGTGCCAGCAGCATCCGGCCGGGGGGCACTGAAGCTTTCTTT.

The V and J genes are TRBV5-1 and TRBJ2-7; no clear D gene. There are 14 residues in the CDR3. Germline V gives CDR1 SGHRS, CDR2 YFSETQ. Trimming took off 6 bases at V and 4 bases at J, with 17 bases between the two ends. The CDR3 DNA follows: TGCGCCAGCACCCCGGGCCCTGAGACGTACGAGCAGTACTTC. It encodes CASTPGPETYEQYF. Full variable domain (remainder filled in from reference TRBV5-1 and TRBJ2-7): KAGVTQTPRYLIKTRGQQVTLSCSPISGHRSVSWYQQTPGQGLQFLFEYFSETQRNKGNFPGRFSGRQFSNSRSEMNVSTLELGDSALYLCASTPGPETYEQYFGPGTRLTVT.

This chain connects TRBV2 to TRBJ1-2, with TRBD1 matching over 9 bases. Trimming removed 8 bases from V and 2 bases from J; junction bases left unmatched: 9. This CDR3 is 15 amino acids long. Germline V gene lookup returns CDR1 SNHLY and CDR2 FYNNEI. The CDR3 bases are TGTGCCAGCCACCAGCGAGACAGGGGGAACTATGGCTACACCTTC. Translation: CASHQRDRGNYGYTF.

The rearrangement uses TRBV19 and TRBJ2-1, with D maybe TRBD2 (6 bases). The V end was cut by 4 bases, the J end by 4 bases, with 11 bases between. Germline CDR1 is LNHDA and CDR2 is SQIVND (reference sequence). The CDR3 totals 14 residues. The CDR3 reads CASSSRGTYNEQFF. The CDR3 DNA sequence: TGTGCCAGTAGTAGCAGAGGGACTTACAATGAGCAGTTCTTC.

The rearrangement links TRBV5-4 to TRBJ1-1; 7 positions match TRBD1. The germline gives CDR1 SGHNT, CDR2 YYREEE (reference sequence). CDR3 size: 17 residues. V was clipped by 0 bases and J by 0 bases; unmatched bases: 8. The CDR3 spells CASSLGGRGRMNTEAFF. DNA of the CDR3: TGTGCCAGCAGCTTGGGGGGCAGGGGGAGGATGAACACTGAAGCTTTCTTT.

This clone has more than one count but fewer than ten. The rearrangement links TRBV27 to TRBJ2-5; D gene ambiguous. Germline CDR1 MNHEY, CDR2 SMNVEV (reference sequence). This CDR3 region has 11 residues. V was trimmed by 6 bases and J by 3 bases, leaving 5 bases between them. The DNA of the CDR3 is TGTGCCAGCAGATTTGAAGAGACCCAGTACTTC. Translation: CASRFEETQYF.

Comments on this clone: The sample carries other DNA sequences with the same CDR3. The chain carries TRBV11-2 and TRBJ2-5; D is possibly TRBD1 or TRBD2 (5 bases each). The CDR3 is made up of 14 amino acids. Deletions cut 1 base from V and 1 base from J, with 7 bases between. Germline-derived CDR1 and CDR2 are SGHAT and FQNNGV. The CDR3 bases are TGTGCCAGCAGCTTAGGTGGGGGCCAAGAGACCCAGTACTTC. Translation: CASSLGGGQETQYF.

CDR3 bases: TGTGCCAGCAGTTTAAGGACTAGCGGAGGGGGGAACATTCAGTACTTC. Protein sequence: CASSLRTSGGGNIQYF. The V and J genes are TRBV27 and TRBJ2-4; 10 bases fit TRBD2. With 2 bases clipped from V and 7 bases from J, the junction kept 8 bases outside the gene matches. Germline CDR1 MNHEY, CDR2 SMNVEV (reference sequence). CDR3 length: 16 amino acids.

The chain recombines TRBV19 with TRBJ2-7; D gene ambiguous. The CDR3 sequence is 12 residues long. Germline CDR1 reads LNHDA; CDR2 reads SQIVND (reference sequence). Deletions cut 4 bases from V and 6 bases from J, with 10 bases between. The CDR3 sequence is CASSSSQFEQYF. CDR3 sequence (DNA): TGTGCCAGTAGTAGCTCTCAGTTCGAGCAGTACTTC.

The chain couples TRBV6-5 to TRBJ1-6; the match to TRBD1 covers 7 bases. Germline CDR1 and CDR2: MNHEY and SVGAGI. Trimming took 2 bases from V and 9 from J; bases not matched to a gene: 10. CDR3 size: 16 residues. Here the CDR3 reads CASSYTVGTATSPLHF. The CDR3 bases are TGTGCCAGCAGTTACACCGTTGGGACAGCAACTTCACCCCTCCACTTT.

The chain employs TRBV9 and TRBJ1-1; D is perhaps TRBD1 (5 bases). Germline CDR1 and CDR2: SGDLS and YYNGEE. The CDR3 has 16 residues. Trimming pared 0 bases from V and 4 bases from J, leaving 16 bases between. CDR3 nucleotides: TGTGCCAGCAGCGTAGGAGGCCCCGGGGGTGGCACTGAAGCTTTCTTT. Translation gives CASSVGGPGGGTEAFF.

The chain couples TRBV5-1 to TRBJ2-7, with 9 bases identical to TRBD1. V lost 4 bases, J lost 5 bases, and 7 bases stayed unmatched. The CDR3 sequence is 14 residues long. CDR1 is SGHRS, CDR2 YFSETQ, per germline. Here the CDR3 DNA reads TGCGCCAGCAGCGAGGGACAGGGCGTAGACGAGCAGTACTTC. Its translation: CASSEGQGVDEQYF.